Listed below are T cell receptor beta chains from one sample, sequenced in a study of CD8+CD57+ T cells in acquired aplastic anemia. Via MiXCR, TCRdb re-called the reads, giving one row per CDR3 protein. The table has 100,000 to 150,000 distinct CDR3 sequences, almost 40% seen once. Sequences were obtained from sorted CD4+, CD8+, or CD8+CD57+ T cells (not recorded which) from PBMCs. The receptor source for this set is a human donor with aplastic anemia. Both conserved end residues are part of each CDR3. The D gene is left open where the match is weak. Some rows have no size entry. The others give once, few or many, or a class for an expanded clone.

TRBJ2-2 | TRBV5-1 | . | . | 14 | TGCGCCAGCAGCTTTAGCGGGAACACCGGGGAGCTGTTTTTT | CASSFSGNTGELFF
TRBJ1-2 | TRBV29-1 | TRBD1 | many | 15 | TGCAGCGTTGATGGGTGGGACAGAGCAAACTATGGCTACACCTTC | CSVDGWDRANYGYTF
TRBJ2-3 | TRBV7-3 | TRBD2 | . | 16 | TGTGCCAGCAGCTTAAAGGGGACTAGCGGCACAGATACGCAGTATTTT | CASSLKGTSGTDTQYF
TRBJ1-2 | TRBV7-6 | . | many | 15 | TGTGCCAGCAGCTTAGCTAGCAGCAGTAATATAGGCTACACCTTC | CASSLASSSNIGYTF
TRBJ1-1 | TRBV29-1 | . | once | 14 | TGCAGCGTTGTAAGGGCAGGGAGGGGGACTGAAGCTTTCTTT | CSVVRAGRGTEAFF
TRBJ2-2 | TRBV9 | . | many | 15 | TGTGCCAGCAGCGTAGGGCAGGGAGCCACCGGGGAGCTGTTTTTT | CASSVGQGATGELFF
TRBJ1-4 | TRBV15 | . | . | 15 | TGTGCCACCAGCAGAGACAGGGCGACTAATGAAAAACTGTTTTTT | CATSRDRATNEKLFF
TRBJ2-3 | TRBV4-1 | TRBD2 | few | 21 | TGCGCCAGCAGCCATACTTGGGGGGCGGGGGGTGGCATATTACCCACAGATACGCAGTATTTT | CASSHTWGAGGGILPTDTQYF
TRBJ1-2 | TRBV7-8 | . | . | 9 | TGTGCCAGCAGCTCCCGGGAGGGCTTC | CASSSREGF
TRBJ2-7 | TRBV15 | TRBD1 | many | 16 | TGTGCCACCAGCACCCTGGGACAGGGGAGGTCCTACGAGCAGTACTTC | CATSTLGQGRSYEQYF
TRBJ1-1 | TRBV12-3/TRBV12-4 | . | many | 14 | TGTGCCAGCAGTTTAGTAGGGACGAACACTGAAGCTTTCTTT | CASSLVGTNTEAFF
TRBJ2-5 | TRBV7-2 | TRBD1 | . | 15 | TGTGCCAGCAGCTTAAGACAGGGGGCAAGGGAGACCCAGTACTTC | CASSLRQGARETQYF
TRBJ1-2 | TRBV9 | . | . | 13 | TGTGCCAGCAGCTCTTTAGACAGTAATGGCTACACCTTC | CASSSLDSNGYTF
TRBJ1-6 | TRBV2 | . | many | 17 | TGTGCCAACAGGGCTGTTGAGGCGAGCTCCTATAATTCACCCCTCCACTTT | CANRAVEASSYNSPLHF
TRBJ2-7 | TRBV9 | TRBD2 | . | 15 | TGTGCCAGCAGCGTAGGTCGGACTAGCGGATACGAGCAGTACTTC | CASSVGRTSGYEQYF
TRBJ2-3 | TRBV10-1 | . | . | 18 | TGCGCCAGCAGTGAGTATCCGGGCCCTGTTCTCTCCACAGATACGCAGTATTTT | CASSEYPGPVLSTDTQYF
TRBJ1-6 | TRBV12-3/TRBV12-4 | . | . | 13 | TGTGCCAGCGGTTTATATAGGGGAGAGACCCTCCACTTT | CASGLYRGETLHF
TRBJ1-5 | TRBV6-5 | . | . | 14 | TGTGCCAGCAGTTGGAACAGTCGCAATCAGCCCCAGCATTTT | CASSWNSRNQPQHF